This TCR beta chain originates from a study of blood T cell repertoires in COVID-19. Across the whole study: Sources were T cells, B-cell-depleted T cells, or PBMCs; the material itself was cDNA or gDNA.

The assay was immunoSEQ multiplex PCR, and TCRdb's table has in-frame clones only and misses some. The repertoire holds some 400,000 clones, with around 87% as singletons. The study recruited people aged roughly 18 to 95 years across about two dozen US areas. Cohorts were determined from participant-reported clinical history. Cohort 3 recovery required two negative PCRs, clearance, or symptom resolution. Trimming at V came to 2 bases and at J to 3 bases, leaving 5 bases not matched to a gene. The V gene's germline CDR1 is KGHSH and CDR2 LQKENI. This CDR3 is built from 15 residues. Comments on this clone: The sample has other DNA sequences that encode this CDR3 too.

The source material was PBMCs or T cells enriched from blood (not recorded which). This sequence originates from a man aged 25-40 years who had recovered from COVID-19. The V call is TRBV18, the J call TRBJ2-7; 9 bases align to TRBD1. The CDR3 DNA sequence: TGTGCCAGCTCACCATCGACAGGGGGTGGCTACGAGCAGTACTTC. As protein: CASSPSTGGGYEQYF.